This TCR beta chain was obtained from a study of molecular identifiers for immune sequencing clone quantification. Study-wide points: The study found clones above 20 RNA copies held over 99% of effector molecules and under 1% in naive cells.

Previously described methods and listed TCR primers produced bulk TCR libraries. TCRdb reprocessed the PCR reads with MiXCR, giving one entry per CDR3 protein. The sample records more than 85,000 distinct CDR3 sequences, around 37% being singletons. The CDR3 totals 16 residues. Germline V gene data show CDR1 as MNHEY and CDR2 as SVGAGI. A word on this clonotype: Its matching antigen is unknown. Being one base from a much bigger clone, this may be a read error.

Sequencing was performed on naive CD8+ T cells from blood, with Jurkat cell RNA spiked in. Subset defined: FACS-sorted CD8+CD4-CCR7+CD45RA+ naive T cells. This clonotype was obtained from a human donor in good health. Some libraries in this study had Jurkat cell RNA spiked in. The chain uses TRBV6-5 and TRBJ2-4; D tentatively fits TRBD1 or TRBD2 (6 bases each). The J call is in doubt because the DNA end fits TRBJ2-1 better. CDR3 sequence (DNA): TGTGCCAGCAGTCTCCACAGGGAACTAGCCAAAAACATTCAGTTCTTC. This gives the protein CASSLHRELAKNIQFF.